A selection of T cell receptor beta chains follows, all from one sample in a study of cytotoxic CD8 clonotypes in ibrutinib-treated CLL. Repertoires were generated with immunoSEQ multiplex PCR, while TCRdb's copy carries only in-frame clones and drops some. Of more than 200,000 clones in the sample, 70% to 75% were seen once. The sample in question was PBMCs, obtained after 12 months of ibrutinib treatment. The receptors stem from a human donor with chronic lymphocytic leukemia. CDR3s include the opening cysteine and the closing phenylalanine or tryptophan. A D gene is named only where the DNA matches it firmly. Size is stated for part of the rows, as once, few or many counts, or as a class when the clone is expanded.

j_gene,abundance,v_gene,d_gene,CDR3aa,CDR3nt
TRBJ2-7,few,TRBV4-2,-,CASSQMGQGTYEQYF,TGTGCCAGCAGCCAAATGGGACAAGGGACCTACGAGCAGTACTTC
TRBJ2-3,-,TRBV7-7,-,CASSPSAGALDTQYF,TGTGCCAGCAGCCCCTCTGCGGGGGCCTTAGATACGCAGTATTTT
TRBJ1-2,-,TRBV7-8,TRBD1,CASTFGQGNYGYTF,TGTGCCAGCACCTTCGGACAGGGGAACTATGGCTACACCTTC
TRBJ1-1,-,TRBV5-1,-,CASSLERTEAFF,TGCGCCAGCAGCTTGGAACGCACTGAAGCTTTCTTT
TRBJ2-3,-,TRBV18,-,CASSPRSDGIDTQYF,TGTGCCAGCTCACCACGCTCGGATGGGATCGATACGCAGTATTTT
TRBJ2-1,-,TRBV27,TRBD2,CASSSTSGAYNEQFF,TGTGCCAGCAGTTCGACTAGCGGGGCCTACAATGAGCAGTTCTTC
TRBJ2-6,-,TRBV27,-,CASSFNRRANVLTF,TGTGCCAGCAGTTTTAACAGGAGGGCCAACGTCCTGACTTTC
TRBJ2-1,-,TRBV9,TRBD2,CASTPRGTSGSRDEQFF,TGTGCCAGCACCCCACGGGGGACTAGCGGGAGTAGAGATGAGCAGTTCTTC
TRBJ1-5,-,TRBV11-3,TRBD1,CASSTGTVKPQHF,TGTGCCAGCAGCACCGGGACAGTCAAGCCCCAGCATTTT
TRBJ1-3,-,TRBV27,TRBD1,CASSLNKQGGNTIYF,TGTGCCAGCAGTTTAAATAAACAGGGGGGAAACACCATATATTTT
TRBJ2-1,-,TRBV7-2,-,CASSLGGWWEQNEQFF,TGTGCCAGCAGCTTAGGAGGGTGGTGGGAACAGAATGAGCAGTTCTTC
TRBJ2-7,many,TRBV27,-,CASTMVGDYEQYF,TGTGCCAGCACCATGGTAGGCGACTACGAGCAGTACTTC
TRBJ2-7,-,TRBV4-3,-,CASSRSPRGEEEQYF,TGCGCCAGCAGCCGCTCACCCCGGGGAGAAGAGGAGCAGTACTTC
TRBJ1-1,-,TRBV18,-,CASSPRGQMNTEAFF,TGTGCCAGCTCACCCCGCGGACAGATGAACACTGAAGCTTTCTTT
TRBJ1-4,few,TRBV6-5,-,CASRPQGGNEKLFF,TGTGCCAGCAGGCCCCAGGGTGGCAATGAAAAACTGTTTTTT
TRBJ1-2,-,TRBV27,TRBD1,CASSSGQGRVGGYYGYTF,TGTGCCAGCAGTTCAGGACAGGGAAGGGTGGGGGGATACTATGGCTACACCTTC
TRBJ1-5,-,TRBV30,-,CAWSESNQPQHF,TGTGCCTGGAGTGAAAGCAATCAGCCCCAGCATTTT
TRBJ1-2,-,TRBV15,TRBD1,CATSRDSGTGYGYTF,TGTGCCACCAGCAGAGACAGCGGGACAGGGTATGGCTACACCTTC
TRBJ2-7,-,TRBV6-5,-,CASSGRTSYEQYF,TGTGCCAGCAGTGGACGGACCTCCTACGAGCAGTACTTC
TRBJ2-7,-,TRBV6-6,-,CASSYQRRSSAYEQYF,TGTGCCAGCAGTTACCAGAGGCGGTCTAGCGCCTACGAGCAGTACTTC
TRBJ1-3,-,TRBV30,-,CAWSGHRYSGNTIYF,TGTGCCTGGAGTGGCCACAGATACTCTGGAAACACCATATATTTT
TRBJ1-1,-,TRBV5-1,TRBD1,CASSLLPDRENTEAFF,TGCGCCAGCAGCTTGCTCCCGGACAGGGAGAACACTGAAGCTTTCTTT
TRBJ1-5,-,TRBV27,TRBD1,CAPTGQDLYSNQPQHF,TGTGCGCCTACGGGACAGGACCTATATAGCAATCAGCCCCAGCATTTT
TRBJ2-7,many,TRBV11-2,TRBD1,CASSLGQGDYEQYF,TGTGCCAGCAGCTTGGGACAGGGAGATTACGAGCAGTACTTC
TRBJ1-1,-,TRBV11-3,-,CASSLESGGAAEAFF,TGTGCCAGCAGCTTAGAATCCGGGGGCGCGGCTGAAGCTTTCTTT
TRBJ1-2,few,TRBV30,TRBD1,CAWSVRDRVYGYTF,TGTGCCTGGAGTGTAAGGGACAGGGTCTATGGCTACACCTTC
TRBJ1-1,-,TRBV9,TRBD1,CASSLQTGDTEAFF,TGTGCCAGCAGCTTACAGACAGGGGACACTGAAGCTTTCTTT
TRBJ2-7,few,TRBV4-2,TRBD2,CASSQGTSGLYEQYF,TGTGCCAGCAGCCAAGGGACTAGCGGCCTCTACGAGCAGTACTTC
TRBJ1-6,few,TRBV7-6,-,CASSPSIGDSPLHF,TGTGCCAGCAGCCCGTCGATAGGTGATTCACCCCTCCACTTT
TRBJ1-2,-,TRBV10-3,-,CAIRGQESDGYTF,TGTGCCATCAGGGGGCAGGAGAGCGATGGCTACACCTTC
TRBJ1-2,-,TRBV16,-,CASSFDFNYGYTF,TGTGCCAGCAGCTTCGATTTTAACTATGGCTACACCTTC
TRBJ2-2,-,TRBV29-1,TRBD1,CSAGQGKGELFF,TGCAGCGCCGGACAGGGAAAAGGGGAGCTGTTTTTT
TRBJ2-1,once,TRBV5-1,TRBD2,CASSYRLAGTYNEQFF,TGCGCCAGCAGCTACCGACTAGCGGGGACCTACAATGAGCAGTTCTTC
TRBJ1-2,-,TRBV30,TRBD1,CAWSVLTGGKYGYTF,TGTGCCTGGAGTGTACTCACAGGGGGCAAATATGGCTACACCTTC
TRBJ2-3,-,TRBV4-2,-,CASSQERGPPADTQYF,TGTGCCAGCAGCCAAGAACGGGGCCCCCCCGCAGATACGCAGTATTTT
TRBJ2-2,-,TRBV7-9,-,CASSPDKQATGELFF,TGTGCCAGCAGCCCGGACAAACAGGCTACCGGGGAGCTGTTTTTT
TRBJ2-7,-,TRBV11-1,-,CASSLGTGRVYEQYF,TGTGCCAGCAGCTTAGGCACAGGCCGGGTGTACGAGCAGTACTTC
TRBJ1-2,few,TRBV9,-,CASSVGSQTYGYTF,TGTGCCAGCAGCGTAGGTAGCCAAACCTATGGCTACACCTTC
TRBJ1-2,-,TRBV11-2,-,CASSLASQRDTF,TGTGCCAGCAGCTTAGCCTCACAGAGAGACACCTTC
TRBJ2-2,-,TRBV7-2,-,CASSPSLASRPLTGELFF,TGTGCCAGCAGCCCAAGTCTCGCTTCTAGGCCCCTCACCGGGGAGCTGTTTTTT
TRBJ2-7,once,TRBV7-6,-,CASSSHYEQYF,TGTGCCAGCAGCTCTCACTACGAGCAGTACTTC
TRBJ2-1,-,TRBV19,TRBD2,CASARQAGTSGRENEQFF,TGTGCCAGTGCTCGACAAGCCGGGACTAGCGGGAGGGAGAATGAGCAGTTCTTC
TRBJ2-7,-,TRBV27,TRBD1,CASSFDSGTGGGEQYF,TGTGCCAGCAGTTTTGACTCCGGGACAGGGGGCGGCGAGCAGTACTTC
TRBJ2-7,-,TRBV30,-,CAWSVLGYEQYF,TGTGCCTGGAGTGTACTGGGATACGAGCAGTACTTC
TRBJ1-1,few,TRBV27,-,CASSLSSFYGPEGEAFF,TGTGCCAGCAGTTTATCGTCTTTTTATGGGCCCGAGGGTGAAGCTTTCTTT
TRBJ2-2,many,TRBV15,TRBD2,CATRRLAPANTGELFF,TGTGCCACCAGAAGACTAGCGCCTGCGAACACCGGGGAGCTGTTTTTT
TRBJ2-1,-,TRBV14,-,CASSQDGPRASGYEQFF,TGTGCCAGCAGCCAAGATGGCCCCCGGGCTTCGGGCTATGAGCAGTTCTTC
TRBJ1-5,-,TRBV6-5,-,CASSLRGGHQPQHF,TGTGCCAGCAGTCTCCGGGGAGGGCATCAGCCCCAGCATTTT
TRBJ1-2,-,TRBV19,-,CASSMWPGAVGYTF,TGTGCCAGTAGTATGTGGCCGGGGGCTGTTGGCTACACCTTC
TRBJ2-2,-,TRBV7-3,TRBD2,CASSNLGEGFRHTGELFF,TGTGCCAGCAGCAACTTGGGGGAGGGATTCAGGCACACCGGGGAGCTGTTTTTT
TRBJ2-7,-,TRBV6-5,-,CASSPRWSSSYEQYF,TGTGCCAGTTCCCCTCGTTGGTCTAGCTCCTACGAGCAGTACTTC
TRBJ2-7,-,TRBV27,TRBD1,CASRTGQGVTRAREQYF,TGTGCCAGCAGGACCGGACAGGGAGTAACGAGGGCAAGGGAGCAGTACTTC
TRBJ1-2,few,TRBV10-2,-,CASSDPTDYGYTF,TGCGCCAGCAGTGATCCCACTGACTATGGCTACACCTTC